This TCR beta chain was captured in a study of radiation and T cells in renal cell carcinoma. Time point indicated: blood 4 weeks post-SBRT, at nephrectomy. Stated treatment: 15 Gy SBRT to primary tumor, nephrectomy 4 weeks later. Blood was sampled at baseline, 2 weeks and 4 weeks after SBRT. Germline CDR1 SGHVS, CDR2 FQNEAQ. Trimming cost V 1 base and J 0 bases; bases outside gene matches: 9. The CDR3 is made up of 18 amino acids. Study results and caveats: In blood, top tumor clones expanded by 2 weeks, shrinking by 4. Baseline intratumoral clonotype presence is unknown without pretreatment biopsies.

Clones were read by immunoSEQ multiplex PCR, and TCRdb kept only the in-frame ones, dropping some. The data show about 86,000 clones, with about 82% seen just once and just under 9.5% held by the top ten. A single count supports this clone. Its antigen is currently unknown. This sequence joins TRBV7-8 and TRBJ1-3, with 7 positions matching TRBD1. This specimen consisted of blood, obtained from a patient whose treatment included radiotherapy and nephrectomy. The receptor was derived from a man in his fifties or sixties with renal cell carcinoma. The CDR3 nucleotides are TGTGCCAGCAGCTTAGAGCGGAGGGGGCTTCACTCTGGAAACACCATATATTTT. This sequence encodes CASSLERRGLHSGNTIYF.